These T cell receptor beta chains were read from a single sample in a study of post-analysis software for immune sequencing data. TCRdb independently ran MiXCR on the PCR reads; one entry per CDR3 protein. The sample has about 770,000 distinct CDR3 sequences; about 43% are singletons. Material for sequencing was blood. These receptors were obtained from a girl aged 10-17 years with multiple sclerosis. Both conserved end residues are part of each CDR3. Fields, in order: V gene, CDR3 length, J gene, D gene, clone size, CDR3 protein, CDR3 DNA. A D gene is named only where the DNA matches it firmly. The size of a clone is reported for some rows only, either as once, few or many, or as a class for expanded clones.

V: TRBV11-2; length: 14; J: TRBJ2-4; D: TRBD2; size: NA; CDR3: CACSWGLDHGIQYF; DNA: TGTGCCTGCAGCTGGGGACTAGACCACGGCATTCAGTACTTC
V: TRBV5-5; length: 15; J: TRBJ2-7; D: NA; size: NA; CDR3: CASSSPETGTSEQYF; DNA: TGTGCCAGCAGCTCTCCGGAGACAGGAACTAGCGAGCAGTACTTC
V: TRBV11-2; length: 17; J: TRBJ1-1; D: TRBD1; size: NA; CDR3: CASSIKVQGPMNTEAFF; DNA: TGTGCCAGCAGTATAAAGGTACAGGGGCCAATGAACACTGAAGCTTTCTTT
V: TRBV20-1; length: 14; J: TRBJ1-1; D: TRBD1; size: NA; CDR3: CSATLEGANTEAFF; DNA: TGCAGTGCTACCCTGGAGGGGGCTAACACTGAAGCTTTCTTT
V: TRBV3-1; length: 16; J: TRBJ1-5; D: TRBD1; size: NA; CDR3: CASSQEAGGSNQPQHF; DNA: TGTGCCAGCAGCCAAGAGGCAGGGGGAAGCAATCAGCCCCAGCATTTT
V: TRBV20-1; length: 13; J: TRBJ2-7; D: NA; size: NA; CDR3: CSAPWGSSYEQYF; DNA: TGCAGTGCCCCATGGGGGTCCTCCTACGAGCAGTACTTC
V: TRBV7-3; length: 14; J: TRBJ2-3; D: NA; size: few; CDR3: CASSFDASRDTQYF; DNA: TGTGCCAGCAGCTTTGATGCTAGCAGGGATACGCAGTATTTT
V: TRBV25-1; length: 11; J: TRBJ1-2; D: NA; size: few; CDR3: CASSGSYGYTF; DNA: TGTGCCAGCTCAGGGAGCTATGGCTACACCTTC
V: TRBV7-9; length: 16; J: TRBJ2-3; D: TRBD2; size: NA; CDR3: CASSGEPGGGLNTQYF; DNA: TGTGCCAGCAGCGGGGAGCCTGGCGGGGGGCTCAATACGCAGTATTTT
V: TRBV29-1; length: 11; J: TRBJ1-4; D: NA; size: NA; CDR3: CSGGANEKLFF; DNA: TGCAGCGGCGGGGCCAATGAAAAACTGTTTTTT
V: TRBV6-1; length: 13; J: TRBJ2-7; D: NA; size: NA; CDR3: CASSFVAQYEQYF; DNA: TGTGCCAGCAGTTTTGTGGCCCAATACGAGCAGTACTTC
V: TRBV15; length: 15; J: TRBJ2-4; D: TRBD2; size: NA; CDR3: CATSRDFSGRNIQYF; DNA: TGTGCCACCAGCAGAGATTTTAGCGGGAGGAACATTCAGTACTTC
V: TRBV7-6; length: 14; J: TRBJ1-4; D: NA; size: NA; CDR3: CASSPRTANEKLFF; DNA: TGTGCCAGCAGCCCCCGGACGGCTAATGAAAAACTGTTTTTT
V: TRBV24-1; length: 19; J: TRBJ2-6; D: NA; size: NA; CDR3: CATSAVRDVGSTGANVLTF; DNA: TGTGCCACCAGTGCCGTCCGGGACGTAGGTTCGACCGGGGCCAACGTCCTGACTTTC
V: TRBV24-1; length: 16; J: TRBJ2-1; D: TRBD1; size: NA; CDR3: CAISDLGGTGYNEQFF; DNA: TGTGCCATCAGTGATTTGGGTGGGACAGGTTACAATGAGCAGTTCTTC
V: TRBV27; length: 18; J: TRBJ2-1; D: TRBD2; size: NA; CDR3: CASSPGLAGGPTYNEQFF; DNA: TGTGCCAGCAGTCCAGGACTAGCGGGAGGCCCGACCTACAATGAGCAGTTCTTC
V: TRBV24-1; length: 16; J: TRBJ2-6; D: NA; size: NA; CDR3: CATSPNGVPGANVLTF; DNA: TGTGCCACCAGCCCCAACGGGGTCCCTGGGGCCAACGTCCTGACTTTC
V: TRBV7-3; length: 13; J: TRBJ2-5; D: TRBD1; size: NA; CDR3: CASSRGQGETQYF; DNA: TGTGCCAGCAGCCGCGGACAGGGAGAGACCCAGTACTTC
V: TRBV4-1; length: 15; J: TRBJ2-1; D: NA; size: NA; CDR3: CASSLWGVEGGEQFF; DNA: TGCGCCAGCAGCCTGTGGGGGGTGGAGGGTGGTGAGCAGTTCTTC
V: TRBV29-1; length: 12; J: TRBJ2-1; D: NA; size: few; CDR3: CSVGKGHNEQFF; DNA: TGCAGCGTTGGAAAAGGCCACAATGAGCAGTTCTTC
V: TRBV20-1; length: 14; J: TRBJ2-5; D: TRBD2; size: few; CDR3: CSASQLADQETQYF; DNA: TGCAGTGCTAGTCAGCTAGCGGACCAAGAGACCCAGTACTTC
V: TRBV7-9; length: 17; J: TRBJ2-1; D: TRBD2; size: NA; CDR3: CASSLIASGSTYNEQFF; DNA: TGTGCCAGCAGCTTAATAGCTAGCGGATCGACCTACAATGAGCAGTTCTTC
V: TRBV18; length: 16; J: TRBJ2-3; D: NA; size: few; CDR3: CASSPDLRATTDTQYF; DNA: TGTGCCAGCTCACCCGACCTTCGGGCCACCACAGATACGCAGTATTTT